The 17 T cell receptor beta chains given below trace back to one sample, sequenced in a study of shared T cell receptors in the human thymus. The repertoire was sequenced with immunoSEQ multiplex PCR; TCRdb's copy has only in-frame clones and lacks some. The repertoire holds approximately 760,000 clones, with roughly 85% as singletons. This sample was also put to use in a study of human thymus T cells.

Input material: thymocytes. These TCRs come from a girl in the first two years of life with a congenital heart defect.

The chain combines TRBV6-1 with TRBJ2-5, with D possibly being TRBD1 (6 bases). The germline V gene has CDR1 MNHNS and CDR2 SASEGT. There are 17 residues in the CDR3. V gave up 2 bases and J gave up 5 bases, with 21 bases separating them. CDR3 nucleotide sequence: TGTGCCAGCAGTGAATCATATCAGGGGCAACCTTTGGAGACCCAGTACTTC. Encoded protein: CASSESYQGQPLETQYF.

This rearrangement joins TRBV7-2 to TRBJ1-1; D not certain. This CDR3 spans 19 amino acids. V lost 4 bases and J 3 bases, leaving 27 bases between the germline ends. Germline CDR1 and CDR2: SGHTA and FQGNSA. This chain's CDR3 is CASSSSPRDIRTGYTEAFF. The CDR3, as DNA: TGTGCCAGCAGCTCTAGCCCCCGAGACATCAGAACGGGCTACACTGAAGCTTTCTTT.

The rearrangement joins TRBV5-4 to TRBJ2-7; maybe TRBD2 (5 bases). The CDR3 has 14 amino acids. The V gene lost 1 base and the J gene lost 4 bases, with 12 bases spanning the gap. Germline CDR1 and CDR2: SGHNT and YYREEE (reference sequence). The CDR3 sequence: CASSLSRSGYEQYF. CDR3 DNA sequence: TGTGCCAGCAGCTTGTCCCGAAGCGGATACGAGCAGTACTTC.

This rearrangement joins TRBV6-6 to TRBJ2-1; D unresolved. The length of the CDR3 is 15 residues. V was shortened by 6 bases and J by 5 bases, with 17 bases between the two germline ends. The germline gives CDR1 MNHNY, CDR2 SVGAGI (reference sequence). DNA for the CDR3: TGTGCCAGCAGCCTCCCCCATCCCCCTAACAATGAGCAGTTCTTC. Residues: CASSLPHPPNNEQFF.

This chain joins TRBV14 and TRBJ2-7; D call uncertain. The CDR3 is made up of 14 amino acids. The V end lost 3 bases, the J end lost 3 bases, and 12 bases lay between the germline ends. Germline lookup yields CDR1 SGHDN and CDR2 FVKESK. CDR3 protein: CASSQLNGGYEQYF. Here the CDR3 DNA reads TGTGCCAGCAGCCAGTTGAATGGCGGCTACGAGCAGTACTTC.

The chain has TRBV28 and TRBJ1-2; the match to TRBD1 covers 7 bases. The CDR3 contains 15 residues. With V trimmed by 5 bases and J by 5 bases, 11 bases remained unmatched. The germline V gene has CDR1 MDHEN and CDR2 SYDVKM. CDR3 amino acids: CASSLPTRGKYGYTF. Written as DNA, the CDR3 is TGTGCCAGCAGTCTCCCGACCAGGGGGAAGTATGGCTACACCTTC.

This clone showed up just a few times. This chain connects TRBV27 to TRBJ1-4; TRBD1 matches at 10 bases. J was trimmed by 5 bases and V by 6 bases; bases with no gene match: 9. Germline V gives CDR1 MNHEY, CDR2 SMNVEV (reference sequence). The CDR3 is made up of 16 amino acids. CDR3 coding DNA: TGTGCCAGCAGCCCGGAGGGGGGACAGGGGAATGAAAAACTGTTTTTT. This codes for CASSPEGGQGNEKLFF.

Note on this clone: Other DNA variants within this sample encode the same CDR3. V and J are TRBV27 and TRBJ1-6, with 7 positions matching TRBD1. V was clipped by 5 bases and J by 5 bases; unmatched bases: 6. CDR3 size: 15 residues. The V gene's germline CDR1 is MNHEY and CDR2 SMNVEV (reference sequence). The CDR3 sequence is CASSPGTDNNSPLHF. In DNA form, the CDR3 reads TGTGCCAGCAGTCCCGGGACAGATAATAATTCACCCCTCCACTTT.

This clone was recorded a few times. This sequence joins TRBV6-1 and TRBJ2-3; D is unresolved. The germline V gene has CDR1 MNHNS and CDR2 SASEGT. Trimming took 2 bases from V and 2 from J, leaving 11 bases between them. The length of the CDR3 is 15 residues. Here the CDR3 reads CASSEIAKVTDTQYF. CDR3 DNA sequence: TGTGCCAGCAGTGAAATAGCAAAGGTCACAGATACGCAGTATTTT.

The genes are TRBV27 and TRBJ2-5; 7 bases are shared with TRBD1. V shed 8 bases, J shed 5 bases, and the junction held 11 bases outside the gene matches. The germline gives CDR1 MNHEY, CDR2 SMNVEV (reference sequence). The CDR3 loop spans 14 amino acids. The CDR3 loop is CASCDRAGQETQYF. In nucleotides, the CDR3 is TGTGCCAGCTGCGACAGGGCCGGGCAGGAGACCCAGTACTTC.

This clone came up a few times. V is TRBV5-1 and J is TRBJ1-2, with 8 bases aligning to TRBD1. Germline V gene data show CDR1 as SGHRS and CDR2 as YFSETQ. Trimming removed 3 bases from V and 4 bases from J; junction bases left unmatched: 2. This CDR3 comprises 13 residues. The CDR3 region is CASSSDRGYGYTF. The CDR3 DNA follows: TGCGCCAGCAGCTCTGACAGGGGCTATGGCTACACCTTC.

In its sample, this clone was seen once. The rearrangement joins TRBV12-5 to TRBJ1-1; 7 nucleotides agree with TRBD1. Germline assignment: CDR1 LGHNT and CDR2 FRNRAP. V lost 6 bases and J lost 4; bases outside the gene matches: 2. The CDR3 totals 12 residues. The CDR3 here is CASGRTGTEAFF. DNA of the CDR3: TGTGCTAGTGGACGGACAGGCACTGAAGCTTTCTTT.

CDR3 in amino acids: CASSLYRDYQRTTDTQYF. The CDR3 DNA reads as TGTGCCAGCAGCCTTTACCGGGACTACCAACGAACCACAGATACGCAGTATTTT. The V gene is TRBV11-2, the J gene TRBJ2-3, with TRBD2 matching 7 bases. The CDR3 is made up of 18 amino acids. V gave up 5 bases and J gave up 2 bases; unmatched junction bases: 16. CDR1 and CDR2 (germline): SGHAT, FQNNGV.

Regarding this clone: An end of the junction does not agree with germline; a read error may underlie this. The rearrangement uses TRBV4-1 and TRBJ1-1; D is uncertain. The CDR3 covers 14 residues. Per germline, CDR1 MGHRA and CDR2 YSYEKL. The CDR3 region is CASSQVFGRLSTPF. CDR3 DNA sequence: TGCGCCAGCAGCCAAGTGTTTGGGAGACTCTCTACTCCCTTT.

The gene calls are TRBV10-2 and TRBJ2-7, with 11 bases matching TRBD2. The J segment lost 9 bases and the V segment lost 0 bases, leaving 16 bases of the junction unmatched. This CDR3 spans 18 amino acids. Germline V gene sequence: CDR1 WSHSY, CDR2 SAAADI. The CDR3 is CASSESEMLAGGPLGQYF. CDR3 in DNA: TGCGCCAGCAGTGAGTCTGAAATGCTAGCGGGGGGTCCCTTGGGGCAGTACTTC.

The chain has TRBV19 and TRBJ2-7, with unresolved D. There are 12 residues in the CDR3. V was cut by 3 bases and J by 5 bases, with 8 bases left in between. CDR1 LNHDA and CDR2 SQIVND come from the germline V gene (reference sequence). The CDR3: CASSIPGHEQYF. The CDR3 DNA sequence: TGTGCCAGTAGTATCCCAGGCCACGAGCAGTACTTC.

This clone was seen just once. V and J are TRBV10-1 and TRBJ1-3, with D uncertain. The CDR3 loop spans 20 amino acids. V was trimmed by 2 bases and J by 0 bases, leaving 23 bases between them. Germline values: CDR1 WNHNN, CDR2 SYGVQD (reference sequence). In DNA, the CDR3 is TGCGCCAGCAGTGAGAGGAGGGAACACCCTTCTGCGGACTCTGGAAACACCATATATTTT. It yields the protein CASSERREHPSADSGNTIYF.